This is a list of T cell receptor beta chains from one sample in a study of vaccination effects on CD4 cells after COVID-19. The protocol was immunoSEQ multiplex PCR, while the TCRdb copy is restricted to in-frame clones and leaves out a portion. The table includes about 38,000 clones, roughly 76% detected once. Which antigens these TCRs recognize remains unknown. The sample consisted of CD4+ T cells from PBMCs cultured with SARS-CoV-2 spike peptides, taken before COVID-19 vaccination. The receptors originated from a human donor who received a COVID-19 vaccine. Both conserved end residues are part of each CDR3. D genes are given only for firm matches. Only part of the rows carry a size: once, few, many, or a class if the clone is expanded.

cdr3_aa: CASSLGGLTMNTEAFF
cdr3_nt: TGCGCCAGCAGCTTGGGGGGGTTGACAATGAACACTGAAGCTTTCTTT
d_call: -
clone_size: -
v_call: TRBV5-1
j_call: TRBJ1-1

cdr3_aa: CASSFASRGYGYTF
cdr3_nt: TGTGCCAGCAGTTTCGCCTCCAGGGGCTATGGCTACACCTTC
d_call: -
clone_size: few
v_call: TRBV27
j_call: TRBJ1-2

cdr3_aa: CASSGSGTVGKLFF
cdr3_nt: TGTGCCAGCAGTGGATCCGGGACAGTGGGGAAACTGTTTTTT
d_call: TRBD1
clone_size: once
v_call: TRBV2
j_call: TRBJ1-4

cdr3_aa: CASSLLPSLTSGGANEQFF
cdr3_nt: TGTGCCAGCAGCCTACTTCCGTCTTTGACTAGCGGGGGGGCCAATGAGCAGTTCTTC
d_call: TRBD2
clone_size: -
v_call: TRBV7-3
j_call: TRBJ2-1

cdr3_aa: CASSPEDRDTEAFF
cdr3_nt: TGTGCCAGTAGTCCCGAGGACAGGGACACTGAAGCTTTCTTT
d_call: TRBD1
clone_size: -
v_call: TRBV19
j_call: TRBJ1-1

cdr3_aa: CASRRDRGMNTEAFF
cdr3_nt: TGTGCCAGCAGAAGGGACAGGGGGATGAACACTGAAGCTTTCTTT
d_call: TRBD1
clone_size: -
v_call: TRBV2
j_call: TRBJ1-1

cdr3_aa: CASSHRGAEQYF
cdr3_nt: TGTGCCAGCAGCCACCGTGGGGCAGAGCAGTACTTC
d_call: -
clone_size: few
v_call: TRBV14
j_call: TRBJ2-7

cdr3_aa: CASSPGSGGRYEQYF
cdr3_nt: TGTGCCAGCAGCCCGGGATCAGGGGGCCGGTACGAGCAGTACTTC
d_call: TRBD1
clone_size: -
v_call: TRBV5-6
j_call: TRBJ2-7

cdr3_aa: CASSPTNYGYTF
cdr3_nt: TGTGCCAGCAGCCCCACCAACTATGGCTACACCTTC
d_call: -
clone_size: -
v_call: TRBV7-8
j_call: TRBJ1-2

cdr3_aa: CASSTPTGRGGQGTGELFF
cdr3_nt: TGTGCCAGTAGTACCCCAACGGGTAGGGGGGGGCAGGGCACCGGGGAGCTGTTTTTT
d_call: -
clone_size: -
v_call: TRBV19
j_call: TRBJ2-2

cdr3_aa: CASSTGGRRAFF
cdr3_nt: TGTGCCAGCAGTACAGGGGGGAGGAGGGCTTTCTTT
d_call: TRBD1
clone_size: -
v_call: TRBV27
j_call: TRBJ1-1

cdr3_aa: CASSPRLWETRLGGGYTF
cdr3_nt: TGTGCCAGCTCACCACGTCTCTGGGAGACACGGTTAGGCGGAGGCTACACCTTC
d_call: -
clone_size: few
v_call: TRBV18
j_call: TRBJ1-2

cdr3_aa: CASSEWTGANYGYTF
cdr3_nt: TGTGCCAGCAGTGAATGGACAGGAGCTAACTATGGCTACACCTTC
d_call: TRBD1
clone_size: few
v_call: TRBV6-1
j_call: TRBJ1-2

cdr3_aa: CASSSLRDSSYEQYF
cdr3_nt: TGTGCCAGCAGCTCCCTCCGGGACTCCTCCTACGAGCAGTACTTC
d_call: -
clone_size: -
v_call: TRBV11-2
j_call: TRBJ2-7

cdr3_aa: CASSPGRGRVGQETQYF
cdr3_nt: TGTGCCAGCTCACCGGGACGCGGGCGGGTTGGTCAAGAGACCCAGTACTTC
d_call: -
clone_size: once
v_call: TRBV18
j_call: TRBJ2-5

cdr3_aa: CASSPRLAGGYEQYF
cdr3_nt: TGTGCCAGCAGTCCCCGACTAGCGGGAGGGTACGAGCAGTACTTC
d_call: TRBD2
clone_size: -
v_call: TRBV27
j_call: TRBJ2-7

cdr3_aa: CASSLYATGVRSGRMAYEQYF
cdr3_nt: TGTGCCAGCAGTTTATACGCTACAGGGGTTCGTAGCGGGAGGATGGCCTACGAGCAGTACTTC
d_call: TRBD2
clone_size: -
v_call: TRBV27
j_call: TRBJ2-7

cdr3_aa: CASSFGRGHGYTF
cdr3_nt: TGTGCCAGCAGCTTTGGCAGGGGGCATGGCTACACCTTC
d_call: TRBD1
clone_size: -
v_call: TRBV5-6
j_call: TRBJ1-2

cdr3_aa: CASSSEWTPGGELFF
cdr3_nt: TGTGCCAGCAGTTCTGAATGGACCCCCGGGGGGGAGCTGTTTTTT
d_call: -
clone_size: -
v_call: TRBV6-2/TRBV6-3
j_call: TRBJ2-2

cdr3_aa: CASSHPGGRDYEQYF
cdr3_nt: TGCGCCAGCAGCCACCCTGGGGGCAGGGACTACGAGCAGTACTTC
d_call: -
clone_size: few
v_call: TRBV4-1
j_call: TRBJ2-7

cdr3_aa: CASSTSDGGGYTF
cdr3_nt: TGTGCCAGTAGTACGTCCGACGGCGGGGGCTACACCTTC
d_call: -
clone_size: -
v_call: TRBV19
j_call: TRBJ1-2

cdr3_aa: CASSWRATDTQYF
cdr3_nt: TGTGCCAGCAGCTGGAGGGCCACGGATACGCAGTATTTT
d_call: -
clone_size: -
v_call: TRBV6-5
j_call: TRBJ2-3

cdr3_aa: CASSPNLAGGTDTQYF
cdr3_nt: TGTGCCAGCAGCCCAAACCTAGCGGGGGGCACAGATACGCAGTATTTT
d_call: TRBD2
clone_size: -
v_call: TRBV7-2
j_call: TRBJ2-3

cdr3_aa: CAWSQLAGSYNEQFF
cdr3_nt: TGTGCCTGGAGCCAACTAGCGGGCTCCTACAATGAGCAGTTCTTC
d_call: TRBD2
clone_size: once
v_call: TRBV30
j_call: TRBJ2-1

cdr3_aa: CAWSVRFTLHF
cdr3_nt: TGTGCCTGGAGTGTGCGGTTTACCCTCCACTTT
d_call: -
clone_size: once
v_call: TRBV30
j_call: TRBJ1-6

cdr3_aa: CASSQAAYYTQYF
cdr3_nt: TGTGCCAGCAGCCAGGCGGCATACTACACCCAGTACTTC
d_call: -
clone_size: -
v_call: TRBV3-1/TRBV3-2
j_call: TRBJ2-5

cdr3_aa: CASSEITSGGYEQYF
cdr3_nt: TGTGCCAGCAGTGAAATCACTAGCGGGGGTTACGAGCAGTACTTC
d_call: TRBD2
clone_size: -
v_call: TRBV6-1
j_call: TRBJ2-7

cdr3_aa: CASSQADSPLHF
cdr3_nt: TGCGCCAGCAGCCAGGCAGATTCACCCCTCCACTTT
d_call: -
clone_size: -
v_call: TRBV4-1
j_call: TRBJ1-6

cdr3_aa: CASSVPLPLAGTSEISSNEQFF
cdr3_nt: TGTGCCAGCAGCGTCCCTCTTCCCCTCGCCGGGACTAGCGAGATTTCCAGCAATGAGCAGTTCTTC
d_call: TRBD2
clone_size: -
v_call: TRBV9
j_call: TRBJ2-1

cdr3_aa: CASSPGVNQPQHF
cdr3_nt: TGTGCCAGCTCACCAGGGGTGAATCAGCCCCAGCATTTT
d_call: -
clone_size: few
v_call: TRBV18
j_call: TRBJ1-5

cdr3_aa: CASSYNPGATYEQYF
cdr3_nt: TGCGCCAGCAGCTATAATCCGGGAGCCACCTACGAGCAGTACTTC
d_call: -
clone_size: -
v_call: TRBV5-1
j_call: TRBJ2-7

cdr3_aa: CASSWRNTGELFF
cdr3_nt: TGTGCCAGCAGTTGGCGGAACACCGGGGAGCTGTTTTTT
d_call: -
clone_size: few
v_call: TRBV28
j_call: TRBJ2-2

cdr3_aa: CASTLIRTEAFF
cdr3_nt: TGTGCCAGCACCCTGATAAGGACTGAAGCTTTCTTT
d_call: -
clone_size: -
v_call: TRBV2
j_call: TRBJ1-1

cdr3_aa: CASTDRGGTEAFF
cdr3_nt: TGCGCCAGCACCGACAGGGGCGGCACTGAAGCTTTCTTT
d_call: TRBD1
clone_size: few
v_call: TRBV5-1
j_call: TRBJ1-1

cdr3_aa: CASGLVAAGSYEQYF
cdr3_nt: TGTGCTAGTGGTTTGGTGGCCGCCGGCTCCTACGAGCAGTACTTC
d_call: -
clone_size: once
v_call: TRBV12-5
j_call: TRBJ2-7

cdr3_aa: CASSLVGGVHRELFF
cdr3_nt: TGTGCCAGCAGCTTGGTAGGGGGGGTCCACCGGGAGCTGTTTTTT
d_call: -
clone_size: once
v_call: TRBV5-4
j_call: TRBJ2-2

cdr3_aa: CASSQDPRVDYGYTF
cdr3_nt: TGCGCCAGCAGCCAAGATCCCAGGGTTGACTATGGCTACACCTTC
d_call: -
clone_size: -
v_call: TRBV4-3
j_call: TRBJ1-2